Listed below are T cell receptor beta chains from one sample, sequenced in a study of Ad26.COV2.S vaccination and SARS-CoV-2 variants. TCRdb's copy holds only in-frame clones and misses some; the assay was immunoSEQ multiplex PCR. The data hold about 470,000 clones, with roughly 87% observed a single time. Sequences were derived from peripheral blood, sampled in a trial of Ad26.COV2.S vaccine versus placebo. The receptors derive from a person between 18 and 65 years old who received the Ad26.COV2.S COVID-19 vaccine or a placebo. Both conserved end residues are part of each CDR3. The order of the fields is V gene, J gene, D gene, clone size, CDR3 DNA, CDR3 protein. A D gene is named only where the DNA matches it firmly. Rows may omit the clone size; those that give it use once, few, many or a size class.

V gene: TRBV4-1; J gene: TRBJ2-2; D gene: TRBD2; clone size: -; CDR3 DNA: TGCGCCAGCAGCCAAGAGGCGGGAGGCTTCAACACCGGGGAGCTGTTTTTT; CDR3 protein: CASSQEAGGFNTGELFF
V gene: TRBV28; J gene: TRBJ2-4; D gene: -; clone size: -; CDR3 DNA: TGTGCCAGCAGTTTAAGGACCCTAGCCAAAAACATTCAGTACTTC; CDR3 protein: CASSLRTLAKNIQYF
V gene: TRBV7-3; J gene: TRBJ1-5; D gene: TRBD1; clone size: -; CDR3 DNA: TGTGCCAGCAGCTTAAAGGGGGCTAGTCAGCCCCAGCATTTT; CDR3 protein: CASSLKGASQPQHF
V gene: TRBV5-1; J gene: TRBJ2-3; D gene: TRBD2; clone size: -; CDR3 DNA: TGCGCCAGCAGCTTGGTCTTAAGCGGGACTAGCACAGATACGCAGTATTTT; CDR3 protein: CASSLVLSGTSTDTQYF
V gene: TRBV7-3; J gene: TRBJ1-5; D gene: TRBD1; clone size: -; CDR3 DNA: TGTGCCAGCAGCCCTAACGGACAGGGCCGCAAGCCCCAGCATTTT; CDR3 protein: CASSPNGQGRKPQHF
V gene: TRBV7-2; J gene: TRBJ2-5; D gene: -; clone size: once; CDR3 DNA: TGTGCCAGCAGCGGTCGGACTTCCAATCTTCAAGAGACCCAGTACTTC; CDR3 protein: CASSGRTSNLQETQYF
V gene: TRBV7-9; J gene: TRBJ2-2; D gene: -; clone size: -; CDR3 DNA: TGTGCCAGCAGCTCCTTTCCCGGGAGCGGGGAGCTGTTTTTT; CDR3 protein: CASSSFPGSGELFF
V gene: TRBV7-3; J gene: TRBJ2-4; D gene: TRBD2; clone size: -; CDR3 DNA: TGTGCCAGCAGCTTAGCGGGAGAAAACATTCAGTACTTC; CDR3 protein: CASSLAGENIQYF
V gene: TRBV5-1; J gene: TRBJ2-5; D gene: TRBD1; clone size: -; CDR3 DNA: TGCGCCAGCAGCCCACAGGGGGAGACCCAGTACTTC; CDR3 protein: CASSPQGETQYF
V gene: TRBV19; J gene: TRBJ2-1; D gene: -; clone size: -; CDR3 DNA: TGTGCCAGTAAGGGGGAGGGCCAAAATGAGCAGTTCTTC; CDR3 protein: CASKGEGQNEQFF
V gene: TRBV9; J gene: TRBJ2-6; D gene: TRBD1; clone size: -; CDR3 DNA: TGTGCCAGCAGCGTAGGACAGGGGCTGGCCAACGTCCTGACTTTC; CDR3 protein: CASSVGQGLANVLTF
V gene: TRBV10-3; J gene: TRBJ2-7; D gene: TRBD2; clone size: once; CDR3 DNA: TGTGCCATCAGTGGTAAGATGGGGACTAGCGGGAGCTACGAGCAGTACTTC; CDR3 protein: CAISGKMGTSGSYEQYF